The rows below give T cell receptor beta chains drawn from one sample of a study of response to subunit inactivated influenza vaccine. MiXCR, applied by TCRdb to the RT-PCR reads, yields one record per CDR3 protein. The sample holds some 300,000 distinct CDR3 sequences, approximately 21% seen once. Material: PBMCs from blood, obtained roughly 20 months after vaccination. The receptor source for this set is a man aged 45 to 75 who received an inactivated influenza vaccine. CDR3s include the opening cysteine and the closing phenylalanine or tryptophan. The order of the fields is CDR3 protein, CDR3 DNA, D gene, J gene, V gene, clone size. A D gene is named only where the DNA matches it firmly. Expanded clones are given a class, and other clones once, few, many or no size at all.

CDR3: CSAPPSRDHYNEQFF; DNA: TGCAGTGCTCCGCCGAGCAGGGACCACTACAATGAGCAGTTCTTC; D: NA; J: TRBJ2-1; V: TRBV20-1; size: NA
CDR3: CASSQDSSGNTIYF; DNA: TGTGCCAGCAGCCAAGATTCGTCTGGAAACACCATATATTTT; D: NA; J: TRBJ1-3; V: TRBV3-1; size: many
CDR3: CASSAWAGGTEAFF; DNA: TGTGCCAGCAGTGCTTGGGCTGGAGGCACTGAAGCTTTCTTT; D: NA; J: TRBJ1-1; V: TRBV2; size: NA
CDR3: CSVATGHGETQYF; DNA: TGCAGCGTAGCCACCGGACATGGCGAGACCCAGTACTTC; D: NA; J: TRBJ2-5; V: TRBV29-1; size: few
CDR3: CASKPDQRSPLHF; DNA: TGCGCCAGCAAGCCTGACCAACGTTCACCCCTCCACTTT; D: NA; J: TRBJ1-6; V: TRBV5-1; size: many
CDR3: CASSLVAGGSYEQYF; DNA: TGTGCCAGCAGCTTAGTTGCGGGAGGGTCCTACGAGCAGTACTTC; D: TRBD2; J: TRBJ2-7; V: TRBV7-2; size: NA
CDR3: CASSKVLGRPTDSPLHF; DNA: TGTGCCAGCAGCAAAGTATTGGGGCGCCCCACCGATTCACCCCTCCACTTT; D: NA; J: TRBJ1-6; V: TRBV21-1; size: NA
CDR3: CASSLEDGPETQYF; DNA: TGTGCCAGCAGCCTTGAGGACGGGCCAGAGACCCAGTACTTC; D: NA; J: TRBJ2-5; V: TRBV3-1; size: once
CDR3: CSAGLAGYEETQYF; DNA: TGCAGCGCTGGACTAGCGGGGTACGAAGAGACCCAGTACTTC; D: TRBD2; J: TRBJ2-5; V: TRBV29-1; size: few
CDR3: CSPKLAGPYEQYF; DNA: TGCAGTCCCAAATTAGCGGGACCATACGAGCAGTACTTC; D: TRBD2; J: TRBJ2-7; V: TRBV20-1; size: NA
CDR3: CASSLVGSLDGYTF; DNA: TGCGCCAGCAGCCTCGTGGGGTCCTTGGATGGCTACACCTTC; D: NA; J: TRBJ1-2; V: TRBV4-3; size: NA
CDR3: CSVGLNYGYTF; DNA: TGCAGCGTTGGTCTTAACTATGGCTACACCTTC; D: NA; J: TRBJ1-2; V: TRBV29-1; size: many
CDR3: CASSPPRQRNEKLFF; DNA: TGTGCCAGCAGCCCCCCACGGCAGCGGAATGAAAAACTGTTTTTT; D: NA; J: TRBJ1-4; V: TRBV7-9; size: NA
CDR3: CASSILVSNEKLFF; DNA: TGTGCCAGCAGTATCCTGGTCTCTAATGAAAAACTGTTTTTT; D: NA; J: TRBJ1-4; V: TRBV12-3/TRBV12-4; size: NA
CDR3: CASSRLAGGPGEQFF; DNA: TGTGCCAGCAGCCGACTAGCGGGAGGGCCAGGGGAGCAGTTCTTC; D: TRBD2; J: TRBJ2-1; V: TRBV5-6; size: many
CDR3: CASSLSWAGSSYEQYF; DNA: TGCGCCAGCAGCCTATCTTGGGCAGGGAGCTCCTACGAGCAGTACTTC; D: NA; J: TRBJ2-7; V: TRBV5-1; size: NA
CDR3: CASSLAPGPLHF; DNA: TGTGCCAGCAGCTTAGCCCCCGGACCCCTCCACTTT; D: NA; J: TRBJ1-6; V: TRBV7-9; size: few
CDR3: CASSFSGGNGYTF; DNA: TGCGCCAGCAGCTTCAGCGGAGGGAATGGCTACACCTTC; D: NA; J: TRBJ1-2; V: TRBV5-1; size: NA
CDR3: CASSFSARGQTELLNTEAFF; DNA: TGTGCCAGCAGTTTTTCTGCTAGGGGTCAGACAGAATTACTGAACACTGAAGCTTTCTTT; D: NA; J: TRBJ1-1; V: TRBV27; size: NA
CDR3: CASSGHSGGITDTQYF; DNA: TGTGCCAGCAGCGGACATAGCGGGGGGATCACAGATACGCAGTATTTT; D: TRBD2; J: TRBJ2-3; V: TRBV9; size: NA
CDR3: CASGPGNYGYTF; DNA: TGTGCCAGCGGACCAGGGAACTATGGCTACACCTTC; D: NA; J: TRBJ1-2; V: TRBV28; size: few
CDR3: CASSILPRDTQYF; DNA: TGTGCCAGCAGCATCCTACCGCGGGATACGCAGTATTTT; D: NA; J: TRBJ2-3; V: TRBV3-1; size: NA
CDR3: CASSPPPGDTEAFF; DNA: TGTGCCAGCAGCCCACCTCCGGGGGACACTGAAGCTTTCTTT; D: NA; J: TRBJ1-1; V: TRBV12-3/TRBV12-4; size: few
CDR3: CASSLTTGQVNTEAFF; DNA: TGTGCCAGCAGCTTAACGACGGGACAGGTGAACACTGAAGCTTTCTTT; D: TRBD1; J: TRBJ1-1; V: TRBV7-8; size: NA
CDR3: CASSGQGSLNSPLHF; DNA: TGTGCCAGCAGTGGACAGGGGTCGTTGAATTCACCCCTCCACTTT; D: TRBD1; J: TRBJ1-6; V: TRBV6-1; size: NA
CDR3: CASNQKVGGWSSEAFF; DNA: TGTGCCAGCAACCAGAAAGTGGGGGGGTGGTCCTCCGAAGCTTTCTTT; D: NA; J: TRBJ1-1; V: TRBV7-2; size: NA
CDR3: CASHWTVGYEQFF; DNA: TGTGCCAGTCATTGGACAGTTGGCTATGAGCAGTTCTTC; D: NA; J: TRBJ2-1; V: TRBV2; size: many
CDR3: CASTLYRTSGGETQYF; DNA: TGCGCCAGCACCCTTTACAGGACTAGCGGGGGAGAGACCCAGTACTTC; D: TRBD2; J: TRBJ2-5; V: TRBV5-1; size: NA
CDR3: CASSGRASNYGYTF; DNA: TGTGCCAGCAGTGGCCGGGCCAGTAACTATGGCTACACCTTC; D: NA; J: TRBJ1-2; V: TRBV27; size: NA
CDR3: CASSRSGTGIYGYTF; DNA: TGTGCCAGCAGCCGCTCCGGGACAGGAATCTATGGCTACACCTTC; D: TRBD1; J: TRBJ1-2; V: TRBV28; size: NA
CDR3: CASSPNPTRRTALAKNIQYF; DNA: TGTGCCAGCAGCCCTAATCCCACCCGGAGGACAGCTCTAGCCAAAAACATTCAGTACTTC; D: NA; J: TRBJ2-4; V: TRBV4-2; size: NA
CDR3: CSVEVLRDVWGMNTEAFF; DNA: TGCAGCGTTGAAGTACTACGGGATGTTTGGGGCATGAACACTGAAGCTTTCTTT; D: NA; J: TRBJ1-1; V: TRBV29-1; size: NA
CDR3: CASSSDRGYSPLHF; DNA: TGCGCCAGCAGCTCAGACAGGGGCTATTCACCCCTCCACTTT; D: TRBD1; J: TRBJ1-6; V: TRBV5-1; size: few
CDR3: CASSQGDGEKLFF; DNA: TGTGCCAGCTCACAGGGAGACGGAGAAAAACTGTTTTTT; D: NA; J: TRBJ1-4; V: TRBV18; size: NA
CDR3: CASSLGAGTYNEQFF; DNA: TGCGCCAGCAGCTTGGGAGCGGGGACCTACAATGAGCAGTTCTTC; D: TRBD2; J: TRBJ2-1; V: TRBV5-1; size: NA
CDR3: CASSQVARGVSTDTQYF; DNA: TGCGCCAGCAGCCAAGTGGCTAGAGGGGTGAGCACAGATACGCAGTATTTT; D: NA; J: TRBJ2-3; V: TRBV4-3; size: few